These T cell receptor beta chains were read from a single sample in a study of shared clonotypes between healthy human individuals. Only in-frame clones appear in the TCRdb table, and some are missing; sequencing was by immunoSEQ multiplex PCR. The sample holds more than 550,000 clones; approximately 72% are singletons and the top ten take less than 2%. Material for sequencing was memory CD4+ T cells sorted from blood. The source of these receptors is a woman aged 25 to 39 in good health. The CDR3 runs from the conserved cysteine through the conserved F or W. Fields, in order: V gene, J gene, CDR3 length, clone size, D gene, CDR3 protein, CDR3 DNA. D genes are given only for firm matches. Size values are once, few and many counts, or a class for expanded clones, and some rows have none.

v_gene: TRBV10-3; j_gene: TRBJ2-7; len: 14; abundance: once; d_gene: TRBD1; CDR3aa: CAISRTGGDYEQYF; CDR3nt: TGTGCCATCAGCAGGACAGGGGGTGATTACGAGCAGTACTTC
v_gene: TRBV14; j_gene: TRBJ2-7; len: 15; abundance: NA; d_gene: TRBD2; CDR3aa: CASSRTSGSSYEQYF; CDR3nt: TGTGCCAGCAGCAGGACTAGCGGGAGCTCCTACGAGCAGTACTTC
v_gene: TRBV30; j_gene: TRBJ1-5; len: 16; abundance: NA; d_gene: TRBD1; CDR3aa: CAWSVLGQGRDQPQHF; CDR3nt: TGTGCCTGGAGTGTACTGGGACAGGGGCGCGATCAGCCCCAGCATTTT
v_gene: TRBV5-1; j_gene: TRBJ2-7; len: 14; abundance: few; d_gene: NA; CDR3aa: CASSATGVAGEQYF; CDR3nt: TGCGCCAGCAGCGCGACAGGAGTGGCGGGCGAGCAGTACTTC
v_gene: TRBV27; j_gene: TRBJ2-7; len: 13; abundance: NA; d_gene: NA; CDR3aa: CASSLMASGEQYF; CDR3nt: TGTGCCAGCAGTTTAATGGCTAGTGGGGAGCAGTACTTC
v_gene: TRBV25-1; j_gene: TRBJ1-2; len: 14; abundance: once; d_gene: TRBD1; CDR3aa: CASNSQGAVGGYTF; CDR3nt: TGTGCCAGCAATTCACAGGGGGCGGTAGGCGGCTACACCTTC
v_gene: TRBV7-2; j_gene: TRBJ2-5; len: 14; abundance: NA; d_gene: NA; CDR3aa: CASSLFGGKREQYF; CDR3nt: TGTGCCAGCAGCTTGTTCGGCGGGAAAAGGGAGCAGTACTTC
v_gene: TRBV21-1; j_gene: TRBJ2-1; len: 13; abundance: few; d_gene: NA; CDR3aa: CASKTSGSGEQFF; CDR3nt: TGTGCCAGCAAAACTAGCGGGAGCGGGGAGCAGTTCTTC
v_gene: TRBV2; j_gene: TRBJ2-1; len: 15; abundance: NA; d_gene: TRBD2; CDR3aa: CASSEAASGYNEQFF; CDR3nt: TGTGCCAGCAGTGAAGCGGCTAGCGGCTACAATGAGCAGTTCTTC
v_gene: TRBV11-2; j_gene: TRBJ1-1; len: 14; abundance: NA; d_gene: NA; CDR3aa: CASSLPRQNTEAFF; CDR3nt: TGTGCCAGCAGCTTACCCCGACAGAACACTGAAGCTTTCTTT
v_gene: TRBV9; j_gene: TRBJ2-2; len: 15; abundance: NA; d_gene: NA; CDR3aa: CASSVQGSNTGELFF; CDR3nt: TGTGCCAGCAGCGTGCAGGGGTCGAACACCGGGGAGCTGTTTTTT